The 29 T cell receptor beta chains below were found in one sample sequenced in a study of T cells in Graves' hyperthyroidism and ophthalmopathy (dated by TCRdb to between 2018 and 2021). Library preparation used multiplex PCR. Instrument used: Illumina HiSeq 2000. TCR beta CDR3 regions were amplified from RNA transcripts. The first round of RT-PCR for the TCR CDR3 was performed with the HTBI primer set and the Qiagen OneStep RT-PCR kit. TCRdb reran the public reads through fastp at Q25 and MiXCR, keeping productive beta chains. Each CDR3 protein gets just one entry, which takes the most common genes and DNA from the rows behind it. The sample data list 600,000 to 650,000 distinct CDR3 sequences, and about 17% of these were observed just once. Jointly, the top ten make up less than 4.5% of the sample. The sequenced sample consisted of blood. The receptor source for this set is a woman in her 30s with Graves' hyperthyroidism.

The chain is built from TRBV6-1 and TRBJ2-1, with TRBD2 matching over 9 bases. The length of the CDR3 is 14 residues. V trimming: 6 bases; J trimming: 4 bases; junction bases outside the gene matches: 4. Germline V CDR1 and CDR2: MNHNS, SASEGT. CDR3 in amino acids: CASRLTSGYNEQFF. The CDR3 bases are TGTGCCAGCAGGCTGACTAGCGGATACAATGAGCAGTTCTTC.

In its sample, this clonotype was seen many times. This sequence joins TRBV28 and TRBJ2-7; 11 bases align to TRBD2. V gave up 2 bases and J gave up 6 bases; unmatched junction bases: 0. Germline CDR1 and CDR2: MDHEN and SYDVKM. The CDR3 covers 13 residues. CDR3 residues: CASSLLAGGEQYF. The DNA for the CDR3 is TGTGCCAGCAGTTTACTAGCGGGAGGCGAGCAGTACTTC.

This clonotype occurred a few times. This chain uses TRBV6-2 or TRBV6-3 with TRBJ2-5; D is undetermined. The V and J ends lost 4 bases and 4 bases respectively, with 10 bases between them. CDR3 length: 13 amino acids. Germline V gives CDR1 MNHEY, CDR2 SVGEGT. CDR3 loop: CASSSYTRETQYF. CDR3 bases: TGTGCCAGCAGTTCGTATACAAGAGAGACCCAGTACTTC.

This clonotype was counted ten times or more. The chain joins TRBV11-2 to TRBJ2-7, with 8 positions matching TRBD1. Germline CDR1 SGHAT, CDR2 FQNNGV. This CDR3 has 14 amino acids. J lost 6 bases, V lost 8 bases, and 12 bases had no gene match. In DNA form, the CDR3 reads TGTGCCAGCGCCAGGACAGGGCCTTCTACCGAGCAGTACTTC. It codes for CASARTGPSTEQYF.

In this sample, this clonotype turned up many times. This CDR3 reads CASSPTKLQGALNTEAFF. CDR3 coding DNA: TGCGCCAGCAGCCCCACCAAGTTACAGGGGGCCTTGAACACTGAAGCTTTCTTT. The chain couples TRBV5-1 to TRBJ1-1; 9 nucleotides line up with TRBD1. Trimming at V came to 4 bases and at J to 0 bases, leaving 13 bases not matched to a gene. Looked up from germline, CDR1 is SGHRS and CDR2 is YFSETQ. The CDR3 sequence is 18 residues long.

The V and J genes are TRBV7-3 and TRBJ2-7; tentative D call: TRBD2 (6 bases). The CDR3 contains 13 residues. Per the germline V gene, CDR1 is SGHTA and CDR2 is FQGTGA. V lost 0 bases, J lost 6 bases, and 9 bases lay in between. DNA for the CDR3: TGTGCCAGCAGCTTAACGGAGGGCGGCGAGCAGTACTTC. Amino acid sequence: CASSLTEGGEQYF.

This clonotype showed up many times. The rearrangement joins TRBV29-1 to TRBJ2-1, with a tentative D call TRBD2 (5 bases). Trimming pared 0 bases from V and 12 bases from J, leaving 15 bases between. There are 13 residues in the CDR3. In germline, CDR1 is SQVTM, CDR2 ANQGSEA. The CDR3 protein is CSVEEGAVGWQFF. For the CDR3, the DNA is TGCAGCGTTGAAGAAGGAGCGGTGGGATGGCAGTTCTTC.

This clonotype was seen a handful of times. This clone may be a read error of a much larger clone one base away. The chain carries TRBV7-2 and TRBJ1-1; D gene ambiguous. V dropped 5 bases and J dropped 5 bases, with 15 bases sitting between them. This CDR3 is 14 amino acids long. The germline gives CDR1 SGHTA, CDR2 FQGNSA. This chain's CDR3 is CASSPTKQSTEAFF. CDR3 DNA sequence: TGTGCCAGCAGCCCAACGAAACAGAGTACTGAAGCTTTCTTT.

This clonotype came up many times. The chain has TRBV27 and TRBJ2-1, with D perhaps assigned TRBD1 or TRBD2 (5 bases each). Germline V CDR1 and CDR2: MNHEY, SMNVEV (reference sequence). V was shortened by 7 bases and J by 0 bases, with 19 bases between the two germline ends. CDR3 length equals 17 residues. The CDR3 here is CASTQRGRGSSYNEQFF. The CDR3 nucleotides are TGTGCCAGCACCCAAAGGGGTCGGGGTAGCTCCTACAATGAGCAGTTCTTC.

This chain connects TRBV27 to TRBJ1-5; no firm D call. Trimming removed 4 bases at V and 7 bases at J, with 8 bases between. Germline V CDR1 and CDR2: MNHEY, SMNVEV (reference sequence). This CDR3 spans 12 amino acids. CDR3 coding DNA: TGTGCCAGCAGTTCTAGGGCGCAGCCCCAGCATTTT. Its translation is CASSSRAQPQHF.

This clonotype came up many times. The V and J genes are TRBV7-2 and TRBJ2-1, with 11 bases that match TRBD1. The CDR3 covers 15 residues. Per the germline V gene, CDR1 is SGHTA and CDR2 is FQGNSA. Trimming cost V 1 base and J 12 bases; bases outside gene matches: 8. DNA of the CDR3: TGTGCCAGCAGCTTAGTCGCGGGGACAGGGGGTCGGCAGTTCTTC. Residues: CASSLVAGTGGRQFF. Based on the CDR3 plus reference TRBV7-2 and TRBJ2-1, the full variable domain is GAGVSQSPSNKVTEKGKDVELRCDPISGHTALYWYRQSLGQGLEFLIYFQGNSAPDKSGLPSDRFSAERTGGSVSTLTIQRTQQEDSAVYLCASSLVAGTGGRQFFGPGTRLTVL.

This clonotype was counted at least ten times. This chain joins TRBV2 and TRBJ1-1, with unresolved D. V was pared by 2 bases and J by 11 bases, with 9 bases between. The CDR3 loop spans 11 amino acids. CDR1 and CDR2 from the germline V gene are SNHLY and FYNNEI. The CDR3 protein is CASSELSDAFF. For the CDR3, the DNA is TGTGCCAGCAGTGAACTGAGCGACGCTTTCTTT.

CDR3 residues: CASSFSGVGDTQYF. In nucleotides, the CDR3 is TGTGCCAGCAGCTTTTCGGGAGTGGGAGATACGCAGTATTTT. The rearrangement links TRBV7-6 to TRBJ2-3, with D tentatively TRBD2 (6 bases). V lost 3 bases, J lost 5 bases, and 12 bases lay in between. Germline V gene sequence: CDR1 SGHVS, CDR2 FNYEAQ. This CDR3 is built from 14 residues.

This clonotype was picked up a small number of times. The chain uses TRBV5-1 and TRBJ2-2; D may be TRBD2 (6 bases). Trimming stripped 0 bases from V and 3 bases from J, with 12 bases between. CDR1 and CDR2 (germline): SGHRS, YFSETQ. The CDR3 consists of 16 residues. CDR3 protein: CASSLGDSAHTGELFF. CDR3 nucleotide sequence: TGCGCCAGCAGCTTGGGGGACTCCGCCCACACCGGGGAGCTGTTTTTT.

This clonotype was seen more than once but under ten times. The V gene is TRBV18, the J gene TRBJ1-1; 7 bases line up with TRBD1. Germline V gene lookup returns CDR1 KGHSH and CDR2 LQKENI. With V trimmed by 1 base and J by 6 bases, 2 bases remained unmatched. This CDR3 region has 13 residues. CDR3 sequence (DNA): TGTGCCAGCTCACCACAGGGGGCCTCTGAAGCTTTCTTT. Its translation is CASSPQGASEAFF.

This clonotype was counted many times. The rearrangement links TRBV28 to TRBJ2-2; D is uncertain. This CDR3 region has 15 residues. Germline loops: CDR1 MDHEN, CDR2 SYDVKM. V lost 7 bases and J lost 0, with 12 bases in between. The CDR3 loop is CASKKTWTNTGELFF. CDR3 DNA: TGTGCCAGCAAAAAGACCTGGACGAACACCGGGGAGCTGTTTTTT.

This clonotype was recorded only once. Without the conserved terminal phenylalanine or tryptophan, this CDR3 likely stems from a read error. Written as DNA, the CDR3 is TGTGCCAGCAGAGAGACAGGGAACTATAATTCACCCCTCCACCTT. Translating it yields CASRETGNYNSPLHL. V usage is TRBV12-3 or TRBV12-4 and J usage is TRBJ1-6; the match to TRBD1 covers 7 bases. This CDR3 comprises 15 residues. V gave up 6 bases and J gave up 3 bases; unmatched junction bases: 5.

CDR3 sequence (DNA): TGCAGTGCTAGAGAGGCCGGACCCTATGGCTACACCTTC. The encoded protein is CSAREAGPYGYTF. The chain carries TRBV20-1 and TRBJ1-2; D is undetermined. From germline, CDR1 is DFQATT and CDR2 SNEGSKA (reference sequence). V dropped 0 bases and J dropped 4 bases, with 9 bases sitting between them. The CDR3 covers 13 residues.

This clonotype was seen a handful of times. This rearrangement joins TRBV27 to TRBJ1-5, with a tentative D call TRBD1 (5 bases). Trimming left V 3 bases short and J 7 bases short, with 13 bases between. Per germline, CDR1 MNHEY and CDR2 SMNVEV (reference sequence). The CDR3 spans 14 residues. In DNA form, the CDR3 reads TGTGCCAGCAGTTTGGCCTCAGGGCGGCAGCCCCAGCATTTT. As protein: CASSLASGRQPQHF.

The table lists this clonotype with a few counts. The chain has TRBV20-1 and TRBJ2-7; 9 positions match TRBD2. Per germline, CDR1 DFQATT and CDR2 SNEGSKA (reference sequence). CDR3 size: 15 residues. V lost 0 bases and J lost 1; bases outside the gene matches: 4. In DNA, the CDR3 is TGCAGTGCTAGAGATGAGCGGGAGGCGTCCTACGAGCAGTACTTC. This encodes CSARDEREASYEQYF.

This clonotype came up many times. The gene calls are TRBV20-1 and TRBJ1-5; 9 bases line up with TRBD1. In germline, CDR1 is DFQATT, CDR2 SNEGSKA (reference sequence). CDR3 length: 13 residues. The trim removed 3 bases at V and 5 bases at J, leaving 2 bases unmatched. The CDR3 reads CSARGTGHQPQHF. CDR3 DNA: TGCAGTGCTAGGGGGACAGGGCATCAGCCCCAGCATTTT.

This chain connects TRBV4-1 to TRBJ1-4, with TRBD1 as a possible D gene (5 bases). Germline lookup yields CDR1 MGHRA and CDR2 YSYEKL. The CDR3 totals 15 residues. V was pared by 0 bases and J by 7 bases, with 12 bases between. CDR3: CASSQDPVGPEKLFF. The CDR3 coding sequence is TGCGCCAGCAGCCAAGATCCCGTGGGACCTGAAAAACTGTTTTTT.

This clonotype came up many times. This sequence joins TRBV28 and TRBJ1-2; D uncertain. The germline V gene encodes CDR1 MDHEN and CDR2 SYDVKM. This CDR3 has 14 residues. Trimming stripped 3 bases from V and 3 bases from J, with 11 bases between. CDR3 coding DNA: TGTGCCAGCAGTTTCGAAAGGCTTGACTATGGCTACACCTTC. Amino acid sequence: CASSFERLDYGYTF.

This clonotype was observed many times. J is TRBJ1-5 and V is TRBV12-3 or TRBV12-4, with D perhaps matching TRBD1 (5 bases). This CDR3 is 15 amino acids long. V was trimmed by 7 bases and J by 2 bases, leaving 15 bases between them. CDR3 amino acids: CASTLQGWGNQPQHF. The CDR3 DNA sequence: TGTGCCAGCACCCTTCAGGGTTGGGGCAATCAGCCCCAGCATTTT.

This clonotype came up many times. V and J are TRBV7-9 and TRBJ2-7; D is uncertain. Trimming left V 5 bases short and J 3 bases short, with 8 bases between. The CDR3 is made up of 12 amino acids. Germline V lookup: CDR1 SEHNR, CDR2 FQNEAQ (reference sequence). CDR3 in amino acids: CASSLVLYEQYF. DNA for the CDR3: TGTGCCAGCAGCCTAGTCCTCTACGAGCAGTACTTC.

The chain uses TRBV28 and TRBJ2-7, with 13 bases aligning to TRBD2. The CDR3 length is 14 residues. V shed 6 bases, J shed 7 bases, and the junction held 6 bases outside the gene matches. Germline-derived CDR1 and CDR2 are MDHEN and SYDVKM. The CDR3 loop reads CASRLAGGPREQYF. In nucleotides, the CDR3 is TGTGCCAGCAGACTAGCGGGAGGGCCGCGTGAGCAGTACTTC.

The table lists this clonotype with many counts. The chain carries TRBV5-1 and TRBJ2-3; no firm D call. Trimming pared 1 base from V and 3 bases from J, leaving 12 bases between. There are 15 residues in the CDR3. CDR1 and CDR2 from the germline V gene are SGHRS and YFSETQ. In DNA, the CDR3 is TGCGCCAGCAGCTTGAGTAGATGGTCGACAGATACGCAGTATTTT. The encoded protein is CASSLSRWSTDTQYF. The whole variable domain, filled in from reference TRBV5-1 and TRBJ2-3, reads KAGVTQTPRYLIKTRGQQVTLSCSPISGHRSVSWYQQTPGQGLQFLFEYFSETQRNKGNFPGRFSGRQFSNSRSEMNVSTLELGDSALYLCASSLSRWSTDTQYFGPGTRLTVL.

The chain recombines TRBV6-1 with TRBJ2-3; D is undetermined. V lost 5 bases to trimming and J lost 2 bases, with 14 bases between them. CDR1 is MNHNS and CDR2 is SASEGT in the germline V gene. The CDR3 is 15 amino acids. The CDR3 loop reads CASSIGVVHTDTQYF. CDR3 sequence (DNA): TGTGCCAGCAGTATTGGGGTAGTACACACAGATACGCAGTATTTT.

This clonotype has ten or more counts. The rearrangement joins TRBV28 to TRBJ1-1, with D possibly being TRBD1 (6 bases). The germline gives CDR1 MDHEN, CDR2 SYDVKM. V was trimmed by 2 bases and J by 0 bases, leaving 10 bases between them. The CDR3 is made up of 15 amino acids. The CDR3: CASSLRGDLNTEAFF. CDR3 in DNA: TGTGCCAGCAGTTTAAGGGGGGATTTGAACACTGAAGCTTTCTTT.